The 7 T cell receptor beta chains presented below share a single source sample, sequenced in a study of patients and donors after allogeneic stem cell transplantation. MiXCR, run by TCRdb on the RT-PCR reads, gives a single entry per CDR3 protein. The data contain roughly 960,000 distinct CDR3 sequences, roughly 17% of them singletons. Sample: blood, either unsorted or a sorted T cell fraction (not recorded which). The receptors shown here come from a human donor who was either an allogeneic HSCT recipient or a stem cell or donor lymphocyte infusion donor (not recorded which). It is not recorded whose cells these are; they may come from a transplant donor.

The chain links TRBV5-1 to TRBJ2-2; the D gene is possibly TRBD1 (6 bases). Trimming took off 4 bases at V and 4 bases at J, with 17 bases between the two ends. The CDR3 spans 16 residues. Germline CDR1 is SGHRS and CDR2 is YFSETQ. Here the CDR3 reads CASSGNRVSSTGELFF. CDR3 nucleotides: TGCGCCAGCAGCGGAAACAGGGTATCGAGCACCGGGGAGCTGTTTTTT.

J is TRBJ1-1 and V is TRBV20-1; TRBD1 agrees at 10 bases. Germline trimming cut 0 bases from V and 11 bases from J; bases unmatched to any gene: 9. From germline, CDR1 is DFQATT and CDR2 SNEGSKA (reference sequence). This CDR3 contains 14 residues. The CDR3 DNA reads as TGCAGTGCTAGAGACCCTAGACAGGGGGCGAGGGCTTTCTTT. It specifies CSARDPRQGARAFF.

The rearrangement uses TRBV5-6 and TRBJ2-5; D possibly corresponds to TRBD2 (6 bases). Trimming took 0 bases from V and 3 from J, leaving 9 bases between them. Germline lookup yields CDR1 SGHDT and CDR2 YYEEEE. The CDR3 spans 14 residues. DNA for the CDR3: TGTGCCAGCAGCTTGGTGTGGAGGGAAGAGACCCAGTACTTC. Translated: CASSLVWREETQYF.

This clonotype has a handful of counts. The J gene is TRBJ2-5, the V gene TRBV7-8; perhaps TRBD2 as D (6 bases). Trimming left V 6 bases short and J 0 bases short, with 14 bases between. The CDR3 is 15 residues long. Per the germline V gene, CDR1 is SGHVS and CDR2 is FQNEAQ. CDR3: CASSRMEGYQETQYF. The CDR3 DNA sequence: TGTGCCAGCAGTCGAATGGAGGGCTACCAAGAGACCCAGTACTTC.

This clonotype was seen a few times. This chain joins TRBV4-1 and TRBJ1-6, with a possible D match to TRBD1 (5 bases). The CDR3 has 14 residues. Germline CDR1 MGHRA, CDR2 YSYEKL. Trimming cost V 11 bases and J 0 bases, with 11 bases left between them. For the CDR3, the DNA is TGCGCCGGGGGGGGGAGCTCCTATAATTCACCCCTCCACTTT. It translates to CAGGGSSYNSPLHF.

The chain recombines TRBV7-7 with TRBJ2-5; D remains ambiguous. Germline assignment: CDR1 SSHAT and CDR2 FNYEAQ (reference sequence). This CDR3 is built from 13 residues. The V end lost 5 bases, the J end lost 1 base, and 8 bases lay between the germline ends. CDR3 coding DNA: TGTGCCAGCAGCCAACCCCCCCAAGAGACCCAGTACTTC. This gives the protein CASSQPPQETQYF. Variable domain in full (rest from reference TRBV7-7 and TRBJ2-5): GAGVSQSPRYKVTKRGQDVTLRCDPISSHATLYWYQQALGQGPEFLTYFNYEAQPDKSGLPSDRFSAERPEGSISTLTIQRTEQRDSAMYRCASSQPPQETQYFGPGTRLLVL.

This clonotype was counted a few times. CDR3: CSARDVSPGGNTIYF. CDR3 nucleotide sequence: TGCAGTGCTAGAGATGTTAGCCCGGGTGGAAACACCATATATTTT. The chain uses TRBV20-1 and TRBJ1-3; no clear D gene. Between the trimmed V and J ends, which lost 0 bases and 3 bases, there was a span of 12 bases. CDR1 DFQATT and CDR2 SNEGSKA come from the germline V gene (reference sequence). The CDR3 runs 15 residues.